One T cell receptor (beta chain) is described in this entry. Its antigen remains unknown. The germline V gene has CDR1 LGHNA and CDR2 YNFKEQ. Trimming removed 0 bases from V and 8 bases from J; junction bases left unmatched: 6. The CDR3 consists of 15 residues. Primers: 60 Vbeta forward and 13 Jbeta reverse. TCRdb's copy holds only in-frame clones and misses some; the assay was immunoSEQ multiplex PCR. The table records 150,000 to 200,000 clones, roughly 84% of them present only once. The data originate from a study of cytomegalovirus exposure and HLA in healthy donors. Study-wide results and limits: In a later analysis, most CMV-associated TCR beta chains appeared HLA-restricted.

The sequenced sample was PBMCs. The sequence derives from a man younger than 35 in good health and CMV-seropositive. The rearrangement links TRBV4-2 to TRBJ1-3, with 8 bases identical to TRBD1. The CDR3 protein is CASSQDGRGPDTIYF. Here the CDR3 DNA reads TGTGCCAGCAGCCAAGATGGCAGGGGGCCGGACACCATATATTTT.